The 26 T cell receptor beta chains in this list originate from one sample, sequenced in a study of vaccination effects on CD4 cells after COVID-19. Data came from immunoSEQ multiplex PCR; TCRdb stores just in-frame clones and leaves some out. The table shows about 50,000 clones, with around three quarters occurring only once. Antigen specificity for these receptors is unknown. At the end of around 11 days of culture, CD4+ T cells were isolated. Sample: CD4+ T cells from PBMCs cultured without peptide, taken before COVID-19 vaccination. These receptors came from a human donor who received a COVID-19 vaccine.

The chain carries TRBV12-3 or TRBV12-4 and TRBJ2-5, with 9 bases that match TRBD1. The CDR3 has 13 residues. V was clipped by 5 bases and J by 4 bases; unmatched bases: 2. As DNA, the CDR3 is TGTGCCAGCAGTACAGGGGGCAGAGAGACCCAGTACTTC. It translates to CASSTGGRETQYF.

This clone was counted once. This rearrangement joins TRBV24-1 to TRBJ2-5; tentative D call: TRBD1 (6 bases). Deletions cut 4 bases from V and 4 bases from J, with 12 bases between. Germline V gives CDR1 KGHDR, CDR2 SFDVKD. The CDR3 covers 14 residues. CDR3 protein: CATSDPRGVETQYF. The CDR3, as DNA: TGTGCCACCAGTGACCCCAGGGGTGTAGAGACCCAGTACTTC.

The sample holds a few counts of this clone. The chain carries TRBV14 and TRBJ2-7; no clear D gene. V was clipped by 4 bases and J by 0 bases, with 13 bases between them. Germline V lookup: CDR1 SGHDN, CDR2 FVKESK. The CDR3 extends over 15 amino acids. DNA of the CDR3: TGTGCCAGCAGCCCCCTGGGCGACCTCTCCTACGAGCAGTACGTC. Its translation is CASSPLGDLSYEQYV.

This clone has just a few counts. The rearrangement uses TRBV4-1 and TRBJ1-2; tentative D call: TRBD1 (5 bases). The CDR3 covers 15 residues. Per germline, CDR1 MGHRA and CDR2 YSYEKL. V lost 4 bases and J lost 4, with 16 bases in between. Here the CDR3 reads CASSPGEPRGYGYTF. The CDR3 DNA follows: TGCGCCAGCAGCCCGGGGGAGCCGAGGGGCTATGGCTACACCTTC.

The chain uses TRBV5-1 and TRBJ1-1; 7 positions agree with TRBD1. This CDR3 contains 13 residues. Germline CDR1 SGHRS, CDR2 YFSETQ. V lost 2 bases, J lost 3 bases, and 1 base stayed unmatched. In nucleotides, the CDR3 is TGCGCCAGCAGCTTTGACAGGGACACTGAAGCTTTCTTT. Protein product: CASSFDRDTEAFF.

CDR3 DNA: TGTGCCAGCAGTTACCCCTATGGGGAGCAGTTCTTC. This codes for CASSYPYGEQFF. The chain uses TRBV6-2 or TRBV6-3 and TRBJ2-1; no clear D gene. The CDR3 loop spans 12 amino acids. V was trimmed by 2 bases and J by 10 bases, leaving 9 bases between them. CDR1 is MNHEY, CDR2 SVGEGT, per germline.

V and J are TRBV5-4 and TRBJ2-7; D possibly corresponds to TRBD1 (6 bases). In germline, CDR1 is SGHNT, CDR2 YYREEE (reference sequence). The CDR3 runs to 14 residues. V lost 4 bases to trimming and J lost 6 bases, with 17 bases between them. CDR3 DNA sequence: TGTGCCAGCAGCCCAGAAACAGGGTACGCCGAGCAGTACGTC. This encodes CASSPETGYAEQYV.

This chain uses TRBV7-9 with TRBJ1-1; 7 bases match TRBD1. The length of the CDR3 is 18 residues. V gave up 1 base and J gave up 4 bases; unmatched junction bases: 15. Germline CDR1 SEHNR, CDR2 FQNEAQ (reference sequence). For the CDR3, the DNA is TGTGCCAGCAGCTTAGAATCCCGGGCCAGGGGGAAGGCCACTGAAGCTTTCTTT. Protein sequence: CASSLESRARGKATEAFF.

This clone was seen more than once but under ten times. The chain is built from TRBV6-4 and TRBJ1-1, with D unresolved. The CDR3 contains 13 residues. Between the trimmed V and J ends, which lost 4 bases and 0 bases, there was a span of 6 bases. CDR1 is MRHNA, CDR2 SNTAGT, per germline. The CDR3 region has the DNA TGTGCCAGCAGTGTGGAAATGAACACTGAAGCTTTCTTT. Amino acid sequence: CASSVEMNTEAFF.

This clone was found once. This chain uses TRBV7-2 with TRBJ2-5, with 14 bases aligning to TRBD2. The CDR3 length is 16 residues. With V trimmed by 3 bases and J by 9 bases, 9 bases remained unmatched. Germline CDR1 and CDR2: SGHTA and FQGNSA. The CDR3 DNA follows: TGTGCCAGCAGCTTTACGCGACTAGCGGGGGGGATGGCCCAGTACTTC. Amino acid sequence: CASSFTRLAGGMAQYF.

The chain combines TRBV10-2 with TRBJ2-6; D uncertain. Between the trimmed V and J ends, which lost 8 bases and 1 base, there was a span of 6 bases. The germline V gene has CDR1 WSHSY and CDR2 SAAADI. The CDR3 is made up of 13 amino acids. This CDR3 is CASVTSGANVLTF. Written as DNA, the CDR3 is TGCGCCAGCGTTACGTCTGGGGCCAACGTCCTGACTTTC.

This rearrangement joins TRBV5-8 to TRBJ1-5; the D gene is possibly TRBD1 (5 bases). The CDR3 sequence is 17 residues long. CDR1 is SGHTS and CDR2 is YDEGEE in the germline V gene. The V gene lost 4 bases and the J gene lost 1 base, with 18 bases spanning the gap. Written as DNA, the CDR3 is TGTGCCAGCAGCCCGGGGGGAGGGGTGGTGAGCAATCAGCCCCAGCATTTT. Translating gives CASSPGGGVVSNQPQHF.

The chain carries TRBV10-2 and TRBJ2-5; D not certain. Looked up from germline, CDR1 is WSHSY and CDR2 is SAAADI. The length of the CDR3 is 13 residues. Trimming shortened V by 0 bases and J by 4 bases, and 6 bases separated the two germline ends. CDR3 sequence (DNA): TGCGCCAGCAGTGAGTCTAGGGCAGAGACCCAGTACTTC. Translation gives CASSESRAETQYF.

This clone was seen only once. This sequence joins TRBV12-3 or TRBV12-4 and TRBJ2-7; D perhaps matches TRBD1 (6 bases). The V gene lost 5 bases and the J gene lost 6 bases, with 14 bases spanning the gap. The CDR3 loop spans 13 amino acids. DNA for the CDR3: TGTGCCAGCAGTCCCACAGGGAGTACCGAGCAGTACGTC. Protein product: CASSPTGSTEQYV.

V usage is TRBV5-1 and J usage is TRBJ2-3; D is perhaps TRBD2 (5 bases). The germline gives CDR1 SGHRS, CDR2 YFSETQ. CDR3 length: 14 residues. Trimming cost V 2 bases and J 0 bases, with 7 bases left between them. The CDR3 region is CASSLADSTDTQYF. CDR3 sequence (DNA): TGCGCCAGCAGCTTAGCGGACAGCACAGATACGCAGTATTTT.

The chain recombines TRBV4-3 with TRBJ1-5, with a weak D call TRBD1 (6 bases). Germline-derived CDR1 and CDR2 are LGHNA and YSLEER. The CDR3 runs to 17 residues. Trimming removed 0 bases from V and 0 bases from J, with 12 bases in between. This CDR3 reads CASSQEPGDFSNQPQHF. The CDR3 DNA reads TGCGCCAGCAGCCAAGAGCCAGGGGACTTTAGCAATCAGCCCCAGCATTTT.

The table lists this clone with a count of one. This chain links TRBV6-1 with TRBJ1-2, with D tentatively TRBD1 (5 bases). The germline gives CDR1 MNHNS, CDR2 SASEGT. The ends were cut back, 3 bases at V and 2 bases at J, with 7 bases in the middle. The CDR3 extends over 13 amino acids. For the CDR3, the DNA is TGTGCCAGCAGTGATCGGGGGAACTATGGCTACACCTTC. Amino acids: CASSDRGNYGYTF.

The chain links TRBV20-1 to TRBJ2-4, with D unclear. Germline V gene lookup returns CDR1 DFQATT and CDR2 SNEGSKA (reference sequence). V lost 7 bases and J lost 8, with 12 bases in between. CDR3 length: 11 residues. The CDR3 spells CSVVVRHIQYF. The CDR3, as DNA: TGCAGTGTTGTAGTTAGGCACATTCAGTACTTC.

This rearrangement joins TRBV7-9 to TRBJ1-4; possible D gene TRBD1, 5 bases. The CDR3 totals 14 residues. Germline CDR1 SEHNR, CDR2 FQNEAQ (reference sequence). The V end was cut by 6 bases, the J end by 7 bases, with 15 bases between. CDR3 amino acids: CASRPTVVSEKLFF. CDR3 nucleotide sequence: TGTGCCAGCAGACCGACAGTAGTCTCTGAAAAACTGTTTTTT.

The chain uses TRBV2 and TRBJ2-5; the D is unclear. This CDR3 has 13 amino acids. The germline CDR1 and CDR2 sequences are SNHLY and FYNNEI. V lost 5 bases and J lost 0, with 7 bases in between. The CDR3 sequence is CASSRENQETQYF. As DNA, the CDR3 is TGTGCCAGCAGTCGTGAGAACCAAGAGACCCAGTACTTC.

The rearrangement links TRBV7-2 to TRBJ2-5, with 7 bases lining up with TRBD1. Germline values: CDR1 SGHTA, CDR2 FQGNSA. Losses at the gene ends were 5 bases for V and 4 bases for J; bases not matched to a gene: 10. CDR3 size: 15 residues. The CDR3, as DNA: TGTGCCAGCAGCCCCAGACAGGGCGCGAGAGAGACCCAGTACTTC. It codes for CASSPRQGARETQYF.

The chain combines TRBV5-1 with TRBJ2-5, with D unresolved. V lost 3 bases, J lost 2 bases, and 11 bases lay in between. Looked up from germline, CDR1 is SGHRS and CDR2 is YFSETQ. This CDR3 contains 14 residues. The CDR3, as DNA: TGCGCCAGCAGCTATAATTTGCGGCAAGAGACCCAGTACTTC. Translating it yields CASSYNLRQETQYF.

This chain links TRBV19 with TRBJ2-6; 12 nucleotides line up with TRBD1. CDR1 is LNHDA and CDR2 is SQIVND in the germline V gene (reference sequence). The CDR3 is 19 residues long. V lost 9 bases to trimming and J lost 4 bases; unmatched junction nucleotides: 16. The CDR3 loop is CASTRVGTGGAGGANVLTF. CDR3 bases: TGTGCCAGCACCCGAGTCGGGACAGGGGGCGCGGGGGGGGCCAACGTCCTGACTTTC.

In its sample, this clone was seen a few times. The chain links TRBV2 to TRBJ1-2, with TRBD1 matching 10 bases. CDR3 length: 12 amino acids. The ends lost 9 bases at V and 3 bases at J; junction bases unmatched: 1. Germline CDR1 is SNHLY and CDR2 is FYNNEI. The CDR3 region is CARTGGDYGYTF. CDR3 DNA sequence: TGTGCCAGGACAGGGGGCGACTATGGCTACACCTTC.

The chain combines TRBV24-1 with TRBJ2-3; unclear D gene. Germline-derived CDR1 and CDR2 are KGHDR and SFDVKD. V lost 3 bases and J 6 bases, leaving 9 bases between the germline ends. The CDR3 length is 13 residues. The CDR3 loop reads CATSDAVRDTQYF. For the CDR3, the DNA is TGTGCCACCAGTGATGCAGTAAGGGATACGCAGTATTTT.

The CDR3 sequence is CATTGERGSYGYTF. CDR3 bases: TGTGCCACTACAGGGGAGCGCGGCTCCTATGGCTACACCTTC. This sequence joins TRBV6-5 and TRBJ1-2; 7 nucleotides match TRBD1. In germline, CDR1 is MNHEY, CDR2 SVGAGI. V gave up 10 bases and J gave up 4 bases; unmatched junction bases: 12. CDR3 length: 14 residues.